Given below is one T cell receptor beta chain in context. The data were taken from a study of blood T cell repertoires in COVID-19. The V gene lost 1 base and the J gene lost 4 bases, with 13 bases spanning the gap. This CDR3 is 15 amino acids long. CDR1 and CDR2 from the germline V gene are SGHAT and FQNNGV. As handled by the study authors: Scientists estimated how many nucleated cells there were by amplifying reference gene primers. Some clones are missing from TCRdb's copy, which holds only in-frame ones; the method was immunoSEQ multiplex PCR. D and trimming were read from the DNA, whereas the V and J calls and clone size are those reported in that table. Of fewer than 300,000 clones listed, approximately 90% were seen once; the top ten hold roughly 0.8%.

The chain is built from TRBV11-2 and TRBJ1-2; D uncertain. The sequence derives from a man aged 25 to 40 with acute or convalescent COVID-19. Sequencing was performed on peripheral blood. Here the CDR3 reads CASSLGWVTGYGYTF. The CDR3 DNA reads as TGTGCCAGCAGCTTAGGTTGGGTGACGGGCTATGGCTACACCTTC.